The 20 T cell receptor beta chains in this list originate from one sample, sequenced in a study of breast tumors, draining lymph nodes, adjacent tissues. The lymph nodes were axillary draining lymph nodes from breast cancer patients. TCRdb recomputed calls from the multiplex PCR reads with MiXCR, one row per CDR3 protein. The table shows about 270,000 distinct CDR3 sequences, with about 30% occurring only once. What was sequenced was axillary lymph node tissue. The receptors shown here come from a female donor with breast cancer. Some clones in this sample may be carry-over from other donors' samples.

This clonotype was found once. A single base separates this from a much larger clone, so it may be a read error. Lacking the conserved final phenylalanine or tryptophan, this CDR3 likely reflects a read error. The V and J genes are TRBV5-6 and TRBJ2-1; TRBD2 matches 7 bases. This CDR3 region has 16 residues. Germline loops: CDR1 SGHDT, CDR2 YYEEEE. V lost 4 bases and J lost 7; bases outside the gene matches: 14. The CDR3 nucleotides are TGTGCCAGCAGCAGATACCGGGACCAGCGGGATAATGAGCAGTTCCTC. Its protein is CASSRYRDQRDNEQFL.

There are a few counts of this clonotype. The chain joins TRBV27 to TRBJ2-7; TRBD2 matches 12 bases. Unmatched junction bases numbered 5, after V lost 3 bases and J lost 5 bases. CDR1 MNHEY and CDR2 SMNVEV come from the germline V gene (reference sequence). The CDR3 length is 15 residues. The CDR3 loop is CASSFLAGGNNEQYF. The CDR3 region has the DNA TGTGCCAGCAGTTTTCTAGCGGGAGGGAATAACGAGCAGTACTTC.

This clonotype showed up just once. The chain joins TRBV30 to TRBJ1-6, with a tentative D call TRBD1 (6 bases). Germline V gives CDR1 GTSNPN, CDR2 SVGIG (reference sequence). The CDR3 covers 13 residues. The germline V and J ends were trimmed by 5 bases and 8 bases, with 13 bases remaining between them. The CDR3 sequence is CAWEQGGDSPLHF. For the CDR3, the DNA is TGTGCCTGGGAACAGGGAGGGGATTCACCCCTCCACTTT.

A note on this clonotype: A much larger clonotype is one base distant, so this may be a read error. The chain links TRBV11-3 to TRBJ2-5, with 9 positions matching TRBD2. CDR3 size: 16 residues. CDR1 is SGHNT and CDR2 is YENEEA in the germline V gene. CDR3 coding DNA: TGTGCCAGCAGCTTAGGAGCGGGAGGAGGGCAAGAGACCCAGTGCTTC. This gives the protein CASSLGAGGGQETQCF.

This clonotype was detected ten times or more. The chain carries TRBV12-3 or TRBV12-4 and TRBJ2-1; D remains ambiguous. The V and J ends lost 3 bases and 0 bases respectively, with 0 bases between them. CDR3 length: 12 amino acids. CDR3 amino acids: CASSFSYNEQFF. CDR3 in DNA: TGTGCCAGCAGTTTCTCCTACAATGAGCAGTTCTTC.

This clonotype was observed many times. The chain links TRBV14 to TRBJ2-5, with D maybe TRBD1 (5 bases). V was clipped by 1 base and J by 4 bases, with 13 bases between them. The CDR3 is 15 residues long. CDR1 SGHDN and CDR2 FVKESK come from the germline V gene. DNA for the CDR3: TGTGCCAGCAGCCAAGCTCCAGGGAAGGGAGAGACCCAGTACTTC. As protein: CASSQAPGKGETQYF.

Ten or more counts support this clonotype. This chain connects TRBV6-5 to TRBJ2-7; TRBD2 agrees at 9 bases. The ends lost 5 bases at V and 2 bases at J; junction bases unmatched: 4. The CDR3 extends over 14 amino acids. Germline loops: CDR1 MNHEY, CDR2 SVGAGI. This CDR3 reads CASSNQRGAYEQYF. The CDR3 bases are TGTGCCAGCAGTAATCAGCGGGGGGCCTACGAGCAGTACTTC.

Notes on this clonotype: This may be a read error, as it is one base from a much larger clone. The chain joins TRBV20-1 to TRBJ2-1; 10 positions agree with TRBD1. Looked up from germline, CDR1 is DFQATT and CDR2 is SNEGSKA (reference sequence). This CDR3 contains 13 residues. CDR3 sequence: CCARRTGGNEQFF. The CDR3 DNA is TGCTGTGCTAGAAGGACAGGGGGTAATGAGCAGTTCTTC.

This clonotype was seen only a few times. This may be a read error: a much more frequent sequence differs by one nucleotide. The chain uses TRBV11-2 and TRBJ2-7; D uncertain. This CDR3 has 12 residues. Germline CDR1 SGHAT, CDR2 FQNNGV. The CDR3 DNA sequence: TGTGCCAGCAGCTTAGATGGGTACGCGCAGTACTTC. Encoded protein: CASSLDGYAQYF.

This clonotype was detected many times. The V gene is TRBV4-2, the J gene TRBJ1-2, with 9 bases fitting TRBD1. The germline V gene encodes CDR1 LGHNA and CDR2 YNFKEQ. The CDR3 covers 16 residues. J was trimmed by 2 bases and V by 5 bases; bases with no gene match: 9. The CDR3 reads CASSTQPGTGNYGYTF. CDR3 DNA: TGTGCCAGCAGCACCCAGCCCGGGACAGGGAACTATGGCTACACCTTC.

J is TRBJ2-2 and V is TRBV11-3; D tentatively reads TRBD1 or TRBD2 (6 bases each). Trimming took off 1 base at V and 4 bases at J, with 16 bases between the two ends. The CDR3 totals 17 residues. CDR1 is SGHNT and CDR2 is YENEEA in the germline V gene. The DNA for the CDR3 is TGTGCCAGCAGCTTAGGAGGGGGGCCAGCGCCCACCGGGGAGCTGTTTTTT. Encoded protein: CASSLGGGPAPTGELFF.

The gene calls are TRBV29-1 and TRBJ2-2; D remains unclear. This CDR3 is built from 11 residues. The germline V gene has CDR1 SQVTM and CDR2 ANQGSEA. V lost 4 bases, J lost 0 bases, and 0 bases lay in between. The CDR3 sequence is CSVANTGELFF. CDR3 nucleotide sequence: TGCAGCGTTGCGAACACCGGGGAGCTGTTTTTT.

This clonotype has ten or more counts. The genes are TRBV12-3 or TRBV12-4 and TRBJ2-7; D is uncertain. V was shortened by 5 bases and J by 0 bases, with 11 bases between the two germline ends. CDR3 length: 14 amino acids. CDR3 loop: CASSPLLSSYEQYF. The CDR3 DNA follows: TGTGCCAGCAGTCCCTTGCTTAGCTCCTACGAGCAGTACTTC.

The table lists this clonotype with many counts. The CDR3: CATSKSFRRAAGELFF. The CDR3 DNA reads as TGTGCCACCAGCAAGTCGTTTCGCAGGGCTGCCGGGGAGCTGTTTTTT. This chain connects TRBV15 to TRBJ2-2; maybe TRBD1 (5 bases). Germline CDR1 and CDR2: LNHNV and YYDKDF (reference sequence). This CDR3 comprises 16 residues. V gave up 4 bases and J gave up 6 bases, with 18 bases separating them.

Note on this clonotype: A read error is likely, as this CDR3 ends without the conserved phenylalanine or tryptophan. The chain uses TRBV2 and TRBJ1-2; possibly TRBD1 for D (5 bases). Trimming pared 5 bases from V and 6 bases from J, leaving 19 bases between. Germline V gene data show CDR1 as SNHLY and CDR2 as FYNNEI. This CDR3 contains 15 residues. The CDR3 protein is CASSSMGGTHDGYTI. The CDR3 nucleotides read TGTGCCAGCAGTTCTATGGGGGGGACTCACGATGGCTACACCATC.

The CDR3 loop is CASSELPNTGELFF. CDR3 DNA sequence: TGTGCCAGCAGTGAGCTTCCTAACACCGGGGAGCTGTTTTTT. The chain uses TRBV6-1 and TRBJ2-2; unclear D gene. Germline lookup yields CDR1 MNHNS and CDR2 SASEGT. The CDR3 totals 14 residues. The V end was cut by 3 bases, the J end by 2 bases, with 7 bases between.

Many counts were recorded for this clonotype. V gene TRBV18 combines with J gene TRBJ2-5, with D perhaps matching TRBD2 (6 bases). The CDR3 spans 15 residues. Germline lookup yields CDR1 KGHSH and CDR2 LQKENI. The V and J ends lost 3 bases and 7 bases respectively, with 18 bases between them. CDR3 region: CASSPAGFRDGTQYF. For the CDR3, the DNA is TGTGCCAGCTCACCTGCGGGATTCCGGGACGGGACCCAGTACTTC.

This clonotype came up many times. V usage is TRBV7-8 and J usage is TRBJ2-7; D gene unclear. The V gene lost 3 bases and the J gene lost 6 bases, with 6 bases spanning the gap. The CDR3 sequence is 11 residues long. Germline lookup yields CDR1 SGHVS and CDR2 FQNEAQ. Here the CDR3 DNA reads TGTGCCAGCAGCTTGCAGTCCGAGCAGTACTTC. This encodes CASSLQSEQYF.

In this sample, this clonotype turned up a few times. The chain is built from TRBV27 and TRBJ2-3, with TRBD2 matching over 7 bases. Trimming cost V 3 bases and J 3 bases; bases outside gene matches: 3. Per germline, CDR1 MNHEY and CDR2 SMNVEV (reference sequence). The CDR3 consists of 14 residues. The CDR3 nucleotides are TGTGCCAGCAGTTTTGTGCGGGAGACAGATACGCAGTATTTT. Amino acids: CASSFVRETDTQYF.

This clonotype showed up just once. The rearrangement links TRBV10-3 to TRBJ1-3, with 12 positions matching TRBD1. The CDR3 contains 17 residues. The ends lost 0 bases at V and 2 bases at J; junction bases unmatched: 2. In germline, CDR1 is ENHRY, CDR2 SYGVKD. The CDR3, as DNA: TGTGCCATCAGTGAGTCGAGGGACAGGGGGCCTGGAAACACCATATATTTT. It translates to CAISESRDRGPGNTIYF.